The rows below give T cell receptor beta chains drawn from one sample of a study of control samples from healthy donors and cancer patients. The protocol was immunoSEQ multiplex PCR, while the TCRdb copy is restricted to in-frame clones and leaves out a portion. The data contain about 180,000 clones, roughly 90% of them singletons. Sequencing used blood. All receptors derive from a woman in her 50s in good health. The CDR3 runs from the conserved cysteine through the conserved F or W. D genes are given only for firm matches. Only some rows state a clone size, as once, few, many or a class for expanded clones.

>TRBJ1-4|.|TRBV5-3|.
TGTGCCAGAAGCTATACAGGAGACGCCAAAAAAGGGAGAAAACTGTTTTTT
CARSYTGDAKKGRKLFF
>TRBJ2-3|TRBD2|TRBV19|once
TGTGCCAGTAGCCCGAGCGGGGGGAGCACAGATACGCAGTATTTT
CASSPSGGSTDTQYF
>TRBJ1-1|.|TRBV28|.
TGTGCCAGCAGGTACGTTCGAGGGAGGAACACTGAAGCTTTCTTT
CASRYVRGRNTEAFF
>TRBJ2-6|.|TRBV6-5|.
TGTGCCGGAGAAGACCACTCTGGGGCCAACGTCCTGACTTTC
CAGEDHSGANVLTF
>TRBJ1-6|.|TRBV28|few
TGTGCCAGCAGTTTCGCAGGGTCTGAAAAATCTAATTCACCCCTCCACTTT
CASSFAGSEKSNSPLHF
>TRBJ2-1|.|TRBV5-1|.
TGCGCCAGCAGCTTGGTGGCAGGGTTATACAATGAGCAGTTCTTC
CASSLVAGLYNEQFF
>TRBJ2-5|.|TRBV20-1|.
TGCAGTGCTAGTTCCCCTAGCAAAGAGACCCAGTACTTC
CSASSPSKETQYF
>TRBJ2-6|TRBD1|TRBV6-2/TRBV6-3|.
TGTGCCAGCAGTTTGGACAGGTACTCTGGGGCCAACGTCCTGACTTTC
CASSLDRYSGANVLTF
>TRBJ2-7|TRBD2|TRBV5-1|.
TGCGCCAGCATTCTAGCGGGGGCGCTCTCCTACGAGCAGTACTTC
CASILAGALSYEQYF
>TRBJ2-7|.|TRBV7-8|.
TGTGCCAGCAGCGTTCAGGGGCTCACCTACGAGCAGTACTTC
CASSVQGLTYEQYF
>TRBJ2-6|.|TRBV30|once
TGTGCCTGGAGTGTACAAGGATCCGCTGGGGCCAACGTCCTGACTTTC
CAWSVQGSAGANVLTF
>TRBJ1-6|.|TRBV6-5|once
TGTGCCAGCAGCCCAACAGGGTACCTAAATTCACCCCTCCACTTT
CASSPTGYLNSPLHF
>TRBJ2-1|.|TRBV7-3|.
TGTGCCAGTGGCGATCCCGGTTTCAATGAGCAGTTCTTC
CASGDPGFNEQFF
>TRBJ2-5|.|TRBV3-1/TRBV3-2|.
TGTGCCAGCAGCCACTACTTGGACATCCCGTTGGAGACCCAGTACTTC
CASSHYLDIPLETQYF
>TRBJ1-2|.|TRBV5-1|.
TGCGCCAGCAGCTTGGTAGGGGAGGATGGCTACACCTTC
CASSLVGEDGYTF
>TRBJ2-5|.|TRBV12-3/TRBV12-4|once
TGTGCCAGCAGTTCGGCAGGGCGGGAGACCCAGTACTTC
CASSSAGRETQYF
>TRBJ2-2|.|TRBV24-1|.
TGTGCCACCAGTGGCCAAGTCCGGAGAGACACCGGGGAGCTGTTTTTT
CATSGQVRRDTGELFF
>TRBJ2-3|TRBD2|TRBV6-2/TRBV6-3|.
TGTGCCAGCACTTTCTCACTAGCGGGGAGAGCAGATACGCAGTATTTT
CASTFSLAGRADTQYF